This T cell receptor beta chain was identified during a study of cytomegalovirus exposure and HLA in healthy donors. Study background: Tens of millions of unique TCRs from HLA-typed donors made up an early data release.

Germline V gene lookup returns CDR1 DFQATT and CDR2 SNEGSKA (reference sequence). This CDR3 has 11 amino acids. Of note for this clone: No antigen is known for it.

With 60 Vbeta and 13 Jbeta primers, the PCR was carried out. Assay used: immunoSEQ multiplex PCR; TCRdb lists only in-frame clones, some missing. This sample's table has around 140,000 clones. General study findings and limits: There were some public TCRs occurring in many donors, but most TCR sequences were rare. Available immune exposure information covered CMV serostatus only. Most TCR beta V segments were productive about 90% or about 30% of the time in an earlier analysis.

Sequenced input: PBMCs. The source is a woman between 40 and 50 years old in good health and CMV-seropositive. The V gene is TRBV20-1, the J gene TRBJ2-7; 10 bases align to TRBD2. Here the CDR3 reads CSSGRAREQYF. CDR3 DNA sequence: TGCAGCAGCGGGAGGGCCAGAGAGCAGTACTTC.